This TCR beta chain appears in the sequencing data of a study of shared clonotypes between healthy human individuals. Findings and caveats of the study: Few donors limited the genetic and exposure-history diversity represented. Specimens sampled were limited to blood, with tissue repertoires likely differing.

Germline V gene data show CDR1 as MNHNY and CDR2 as SVGAGI (reference sequence). CDR3 length: 15 amino acids. The V gene lost 10 bases and the J gene lost 5 bases, with 23 bases spanning the gap. Note on this clone: Its antigen is undetermined.

TCRdb's copy holds only in-frame clones and misses some; the assay was immunoSEQ multiplex PCR. The sample consists of millions of clones, roughly 95% of them appearing once. Sequenced input: naive CD4+ T cells sorted from blood. As for subset: CD45RA+ positively selected. This chain uses TRBV6-6 with TRBJ2-5, with D possibly matching TRBD2 (5 bases). The TCR originated in a man between 18 and 35 years old in good health. The DNA for the CDR3 is TGTGCCACGAGTCCCGGAGACCCGGAGGAGGAGACCCAGTACTTC. As protein: CATSPGDPEEETQYF.